The 16 T cell receptor beta chains below come from one sample, sequenced in a study of T cells in Graves' hyperthyroidism and ophthalmopathy. TCR beta CDR3 regions were amplified from RNA. A first-round RT-PCR of the TCR CDR3 used the HTBI primer set. TCRdb used MiXCR to reprocess the multiplex PCR reads, holding one entry per CDR3 protein. The table lists approximately 490,000 distinct CDR3 sequences, about 20% of them singletons, with about 49% in the top ten. The sequencing input was blood. These TCRs come from a woman in her seventies with Graves' ophthalmopathy.

This clonotype was seen many times. The V gene is TRBV7-2, the J gene TRBJ2-2; perhaps TRBD1 as D (6 bases). This CDR3 has 14 residues. V was trimmed by 6 bases and J by 3 bases, leaving 11 bases between them. In germline, CDR1 is SGHTA, CDR2 FQGNSA. CDR3 amino acids: CASRQQGYTGELFF. CDR3 DNA sequence: TGTGCCAGCAGACAACAGGGTTACACCGGGGAGCTGTTTTTT.

The rearrangement links TRBV6-2 or TRBV6-3 to TRBJ1-6; 7 nucleotides agree with TRBD1. Germline lookup yields CDR1 MNHEY and CDR2 SVGEGT. CDR3 length equals 14 residues. With V trimmed by 2 bases and J by 8 bases, 3 bases remained unmatched. The DNA of the CDR3 is TGTGCCAGCAGTTACGGGACAGCCTATTCACCCCTCCACTTT. It codes for CASSYGTAYSPLHF.

This clonotype was counted at least ten times. The V and J genes are TRBV11-2 and TRBJ2-1, with D possibly being TRBD1 or TRBD2 (5 bases each). The length of the CDR3 is 15 residues. Trimming shortened V by 5 bases and J by 7 bases, and 18 bases separated the two germline ends. Germline CDR1 reads SGHAT; CDR2 reads FQNNGV. Here the CDR3 reads CASSAGTPRLNEQFF. The CDR3 coding sequence is TGTGCCAGCAGCGCCGGGACCCCCAGGCTTAATGAGCAGTTCTTC.

The chain is built from TRBV7-2 and TRBJ1-1; possible D gene TRBD1, 5 bases. V was clipped by 5 bases and J by 0 bases, with 16 bases between them. Germline loops: CDR1 SGHTA, CDR2 FQGNSA. The CDR3 spans 16 residues. The CDR3 protein is CASSPGPEGMNTEAFF. Written as DNA, the CDR3 is TGTGCCAGCAGCCCGGGGCCTGAGGGGATGAACACTGAAGCTTTCTTT.

This sequence joins TRBV10-3 and TRBJ2-7, with 9 bases aligning to TRBD1. With V trimmed by 4 bases and J by 7 bases, 11 bases remained unmatched. Germline V gives CDR1 ENHRY, CDR2 SYGVKD. The CDR3 is 15 amino acids. The CDR3 region has the DNA TGTGCCATCAGTGCTACCGGGACAGGGAAGGAGGAGCAGTACTTC. Translating it yields CAISATGTGKEEQYF.

This clonotype has ten or more counts. The V and J genes are TRBV29-1 and TRBJ2-7; the match to TRBD1 covers 9 bases. This CDR3 region has 13 residues. Trimming at V came to 6 bases and at J to 3 bases, leaving 6 bases not matched to a gene. The germline CDR1 and CDR2 sequences are SQVTM and ANQGSEA. The CDR3 spells CSVLSGQGYEQYF. In DNA, the CDR3 is TGCAGCGTACTATCGGGACAGGGCTACGAGCAGTACTTC.

In its sample, this clonotype was seen many times. The rearrangement uses TRBV28 and TRBJ2-1; 13 positions match TRBD2. Germline lookup yields CDR1 MDHEN and CDR2 SYDVKM. The CDR3 runs to 15 residues. V gave up 5 bases and J gave up 9 bases; unmatched junction bases: 7. The CDR3 DNA reads as TGTGCCAGCAGTCCTACTAGCGGGAGGGCCTTTGAGCAGTTCTTC. This translates into CASSPTSGRAFEQFF.

V gene TRBV19 combines with J gene TRBJ2-4; D unresolved. Trimming removed 3 bases from V and 4 bases from J, with 1 base in between. Germline CDR1 reads LNHDA; CDR2 reads SQIVND (reference sequence). The CDR3 runs 11 residues. This CDR3 reads CASSIKNIQYF. CDR3 in DNA: TGTGCCAGTAGTATTAAAAACATTCAGTACTTC.

Written as DNA, the CDR3 is TGTGCCAGCATGGGCGGGAGTGCAGATACGCAGTATTTT. Its translation: CASMGGSADTQYF. This chain connects TRBV7-9 to TRBJ2-3, with TRBD2 identical over 7 bases. With 7 bases clipped from V and 4 bases from J, the junction kept 5 bases outside the gene matches. The CDR3 is 13 residues long. The germline gives CDR1 SEHNR, CDR2 FQNEAQ (reference sequence).

V is TRBV4-1 and J is TRBJ2-7; tentatively, D is TRBD1 (5 bases). Trimming removed 0 bases from V and 2 bases from J, with 8 bases in between. The CDR3 length is 14 residues. Germline CDR1 reads MGHRA; CDR2 reads YSYEKL. The CDR3, as DNA: TGCGCCAGCAGCCAAGACCCAGGGACCTACGAGCAGTACTTC. Translated, it gives CASSQDPGTYEQYF.

The chain is built from TRBV4-1 and TRBJ1-4; D possibly corresponds to TRBD1 (5 bases). Germline V CDR1 and CDR2: MGHRA, YSYEKL. Trimming took 4 bases from V and 5 from J, leaving 17 bases between them. The CDR3 runs 16 residues. The CDR3 DNA sequence: TGCGCCAGCAGCCTCCTAATCCGGGACTTCAATGAAAAACTGTTTTTT. It yields the protein CASSLLIRDFNEKLFF.

The chain recombines TRBV19 with TRBJ1-2; D is unclear. V was cut by 9 bases and J by 8 bases, with 13 bases left in between. Looked up from germline, CDR1 is LNHDA and CDR2 is SQIVND (reference sequence). The CDR3 runs 11 residues. The CDR3 DNA reads as TGTGCCAGCCACGAAAATGGAGGCTACACCTTC. Residues: CASHENGGYTF. Combining the CDR3 with reference TRBV19 and TRBJ1-2 gives the whole variable domain DGGITQSPKYLFRKEGQNVTLSCEQNLNHDAMYWYRQDPGQGLRLIYYSQIVNDFQKGDIAEGYSVSREKKESFPLTVTSAQKNPTAFYLCASHENGGYTFGSGTRLTVV.

The gene calls are TRBV6-5 and TRBJ1-4; D may be TRBD1 (6 bases). V was trimmed by 2 bases and J by 2 bases, leaving 9 bases between them. The CDR3 covers 15 residues. Germline V lookup: CDR1 MNHEY, CDR2 SVGAGI. CDR3 sequence reads: CASSYPRGTNEKLFF. CDR3 DNA: TGTGCCAGCAGTTACCCCAGGGGTACTAATGAAAAACTGTTTTTT.

Ten or more counts support this clonotype. The chain employs TRBV2 and TRBJ1-5; D may be TRBD1 (5 bases). V was shortened by 2 bases and J by 10 bases, with 9 bases between the two germline ends. Germline assignment: CDR1 SNHLY and CDR2 FYNNEI. The CDR3 extends over 12 amino acids. The CDR3, as DNA: TGTGCCAGCAGTGAATCGGGGGGACCCCAGCATTTT. It is translated as CASSESGGPQHF.

This clonotype was seen at least ten times. CDR3 in DNA: TGTGCCACCAGCAGGATCTCAGGGGACGATGAGCAGTTCTTC. This sequence encodes CATSRISGDDEQFF. The rearrangement uses TRBV15 and TRBJ2-1; D is possibly TRBD1 (6 bases). The CDR3 runs to 14 residues. Trimming shortened V by 3 bases and J by 8 bases, and 14 bases separated the two germline ends. Germline V gene data show CDR1 as LNHNV and CDR2 as YYDKDF (reference sequence).

This clonotype came up a few times. The V and J genes are TRBV4-1 and TRBJ1-3; tentative D call: TRBD1 (6 bases). Trimming stripped 3 bases from V and 5 bases from J, with 14 bases between. The CDR3 is made up of 15 amino acids. Germline V gene data show CDR1 as MGHRA and CDR2 as YSYEKL. Written as DNA, the CDR3 is TGCGCCAGCAGCCAGGCCACAGGGTTGAGAAACACCATATATTTT. It encodes CASSQATGLRNTIYF.